This T cell receptor (beta chain) was identified during a study of T cell responses to AZD1222 COVID-19 vaccine. Measured with immunoSEQ multiplex PCR; TCRdb has only the in-frame clones, and not every one. The sample carries over 150,000 clones, 90% recorded once. Study-wide points: Spike was spanned by vaccine-associated CD4 TCRs, which were dominant at 160-218 and 743-854. Close to half of all spike-specific TCRs reportedly target regions of the variants that are unmutated. A mostly white British donor set with more females was recruited, and clonal diversity was possibly underestimated. Just five to seven AZD1222 recipients tested seropositive at baseline.

This CDR3 has 16 residues. CDR1 is MNHEY and CDR2 is SMNVEV in the germline V gene (reference sequence). The ends were cut back, 5 bases at V and 0 bases at J, with 16 bases in the middle. Details on this clone: The antigen is undetermined.

This clonotype was sampled from an adult in good health. The sequencing used peripheral blood, collected on day 0 of AZD1222 vaccination. V is TRBV27 and J is TRBJ1-1, with D maybe TRBD1 (5 bases). The CDR3, as DNA: TGTGCCAGCAGTCTAGGAACTTGGGGACTGAACACTGAAGCTTTCTTT. This sequence encodes CASSLGTWGLNTEAFF.